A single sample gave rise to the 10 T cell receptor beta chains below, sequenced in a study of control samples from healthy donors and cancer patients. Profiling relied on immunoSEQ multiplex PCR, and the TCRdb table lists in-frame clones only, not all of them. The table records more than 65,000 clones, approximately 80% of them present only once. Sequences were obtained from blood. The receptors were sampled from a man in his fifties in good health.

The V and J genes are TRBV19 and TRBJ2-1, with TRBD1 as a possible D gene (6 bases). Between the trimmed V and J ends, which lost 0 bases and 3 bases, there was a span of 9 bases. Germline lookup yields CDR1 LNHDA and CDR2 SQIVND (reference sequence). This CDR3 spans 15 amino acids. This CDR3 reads CASSIEGASYNEQFF. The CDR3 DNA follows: TGTGCCAGTAGTATAGAGGGGGCCAGCTACAATGAGCAGTTCTTC. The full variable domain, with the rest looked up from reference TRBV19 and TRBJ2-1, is DGGITQSPKYLFRKEGQNVTLSCEQNLNHDAMYWYRQDPGQGLRLIYYSQIVNDFQKGDIAEGYSVSREKKESFPLTVTSAQKNPTAFYLCASSIEGASYNEQFFGPGTRLTVL.

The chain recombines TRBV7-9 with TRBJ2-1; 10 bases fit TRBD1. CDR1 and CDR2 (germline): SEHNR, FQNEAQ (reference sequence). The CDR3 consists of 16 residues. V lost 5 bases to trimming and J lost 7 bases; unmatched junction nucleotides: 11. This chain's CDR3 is CASSLPAGQGMNEQFF. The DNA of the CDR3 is TGTGCCAGCAGCCTACCGGCGGGACAGGGGATGAATGAGCAGTTCTTC.

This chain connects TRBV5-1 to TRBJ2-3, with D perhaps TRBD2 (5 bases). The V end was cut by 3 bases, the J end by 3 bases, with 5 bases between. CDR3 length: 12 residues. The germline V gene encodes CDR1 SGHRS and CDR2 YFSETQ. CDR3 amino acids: CASSSGTDTQYF. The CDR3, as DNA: TGCGCCAGCAGCTCGGGAACAGATACGCAGTATTTT.

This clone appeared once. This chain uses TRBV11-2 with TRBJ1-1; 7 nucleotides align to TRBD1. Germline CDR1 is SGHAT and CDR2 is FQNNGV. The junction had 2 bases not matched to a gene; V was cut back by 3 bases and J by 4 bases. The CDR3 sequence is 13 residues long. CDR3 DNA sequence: TGTGCCAGCAGCTTCAACAGGGGCACTGAAGCTTTCTTT. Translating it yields CASSFNRGTEAFF.

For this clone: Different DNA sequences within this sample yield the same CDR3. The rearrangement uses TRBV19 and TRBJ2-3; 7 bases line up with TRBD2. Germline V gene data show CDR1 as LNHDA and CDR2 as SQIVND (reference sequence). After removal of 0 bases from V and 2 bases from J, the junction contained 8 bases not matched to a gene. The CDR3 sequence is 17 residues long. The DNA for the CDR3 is TGTGCCAGTAGTATAGATGGGGCGGGAGCGGCCACAGATACGCAGTATTTT. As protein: CASSIDGAGAATDTQYF.

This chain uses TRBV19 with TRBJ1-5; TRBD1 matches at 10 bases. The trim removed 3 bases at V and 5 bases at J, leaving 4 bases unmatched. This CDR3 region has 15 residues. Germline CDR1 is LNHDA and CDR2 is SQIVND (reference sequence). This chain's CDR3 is CASSIGQGVYQPQHF. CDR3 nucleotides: TGTGCCAGTAGTATCGGACAGGGGGTTTATCAGCCCCAGCATTTT. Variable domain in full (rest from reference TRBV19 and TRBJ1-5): DGGITQSPKYLFRKEGQNVTLSCEQNLNHDAMYWYRQDPGQGLRLIYYSQIVNDFQKGDIAEGYSVSREKKESFPLTVTSAQKNPTAFYLCASSIGQGVYQPQHFGDGTRLSIL.

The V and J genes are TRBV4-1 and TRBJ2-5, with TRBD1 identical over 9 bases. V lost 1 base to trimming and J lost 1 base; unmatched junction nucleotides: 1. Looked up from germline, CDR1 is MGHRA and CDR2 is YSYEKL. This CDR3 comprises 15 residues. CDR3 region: CASSQVGQGQETQYF. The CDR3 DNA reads TGCGCCAGCAGCCAAGTGGGACAGGGCCAAGAGACCCAGTACTTC.

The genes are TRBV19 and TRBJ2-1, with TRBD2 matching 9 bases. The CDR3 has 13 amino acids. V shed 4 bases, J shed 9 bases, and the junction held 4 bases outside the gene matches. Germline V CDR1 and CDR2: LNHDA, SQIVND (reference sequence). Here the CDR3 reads CASSRGLATEQFF. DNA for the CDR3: TGTGCCAGTAGTAGGGGACTAGCCACTGAGCAGTTCTTC. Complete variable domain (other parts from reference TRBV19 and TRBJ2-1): DGGITQSPKYLFRKEGQNVTLSCEQNLNHDAMYWYRQDPGQGLRLIYYSQIVNDFQKGDIAEGYSVSREKKESFPLTVTSAQKNPTAFYLCASSRGLATEQFFGPGTRLTVL.

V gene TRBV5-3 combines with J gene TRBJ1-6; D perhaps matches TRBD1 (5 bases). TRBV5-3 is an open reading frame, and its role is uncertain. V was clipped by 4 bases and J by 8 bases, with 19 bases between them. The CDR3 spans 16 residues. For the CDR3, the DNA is TGTGCCAGAAGCCGTGCCGGGACGGACTTCGATTCACCCCTCCACTTT. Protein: CARSRAGTDFDSPLHF.

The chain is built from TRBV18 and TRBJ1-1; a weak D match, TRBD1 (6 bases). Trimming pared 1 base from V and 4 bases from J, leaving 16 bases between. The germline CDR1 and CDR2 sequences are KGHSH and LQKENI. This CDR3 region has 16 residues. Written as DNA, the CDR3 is TGTGCCAGCTCACCACGGTTTGGGGGGCGATTCACTGAAGCTTTCTTT. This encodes CASSPRFGGRFTEAFF.